The 11 T cell receptor beta chains in this list originate from one sample, sequenced in a study of T-cell reconstitution after alpha-beta-depleted transplantation in children. This sample's TCRbeta library carried unique molecular identifier barcodes. TCRdb re-analysed the PCR reads in MiXCR, keeping a single row per CDR3 protein. The table includes 230,000 or so distinct CDR3 sequences, approximately 9.7% detected once. Sequences were derived from PBMCs from the stem cell graft donor, sampled from the stem cell graft. The receptors were sampled from a human donor who donated a stem cell graft to a child with SCID.

Ten or more counts support this clonotype. This rearrangement joins TRBV30 to TRBJ1-2; possibly TRBD1 for D (5 bases). The CDR3 is 13 residues long. V dropped 0 bases and J dropped 6 bases, with 11 bases sitting between them. Germline V CDR1 and CDR2: GTSNPN, SVGIG (reference sequence). Here the CDR3 reads CAWSVTGTDGYTF. As DNA, the CDR3 is TGTGCCTGGAGTGTTACCGGGACTGATGGCTACACCTTC.

The chain couples TRBV6-2 or TRBV6-3 to TRBJ1-5; 8 nucleotides align to TRBD1. CDR1 and CDR2 from the germline V gene are MNHEY and SVGEGT. V gave up 8 bases and J gave up 4 bases; unmatched junction bases: 7. This CDR3 region has 14 residues. The CDR3 DNA follows: TGTGCCAGCCGGAACCAGGGGGCTAATCAGCCCCAGCATTTT. This gives the protein CASRNQGANQPQHF.

J is TRBJ1-1 and V is TRBV6-5; D might be TRBD1 (5 bases). Germline CDR1 MNHEY, CDR2 SVGAGI. V was clipped by 2 bases and J by 0 bases, with 16 bases between them. This CDR3 is built from 17 residues. CDR3 sequence (DNA): TGTGCCAGCAGTTACGGGGGGGGGAGGGGAGTGAACACTGAAGCTTTCTTT. Translated, it gives CASSYGGGRGVNTEAFF.

This clonotype has at least ten counts. This chain uses TRBV12-3 or TRBV12-4 with TRBJ1-1; the match to TRBD1 covers 7 bases. V trimming: 3 bases; J trimming: 7 bases; junction bases outside the gene matches: 11. The CDR3 is 15 amino acids. The CDR3 loop reads CASSFWSDRRNEAFF. Written as DNA, the CDR3 is TGTGCCAGCAGTTTTTGGTCGGACAGGAGGAATGAAGCTTTCTTT.

Ten or more counts support this clonotype. V usage is TRBV6-5 and J usage is TRBJ2-1, with D possibly TRBD2 on 6 matching bases. This CDR3 has 13 amino acids. Germline CDR1 MNHEY, CDR2 SVGAGI. Trimming pared 5 bases from V and 8 bases from J, leaving 13 bases between. The CDR3 region is CASSRVSGDEQFF. The CDR3 nucleotides are TGTGCCAGCAGTCGCGTTTCGGGGGATGAGCAGTTCTTC.

This clonotype showed up many times. The J gene is TRBJ1-3, the V gene TRBV11-2, with D perhaps matching TRBD1 (5 bases). Between the trimmed V and J ends, which lost 5 bases and 4 bases, there was a span of 21 bases. The length of the CDR3 is 17 residues. Looked up from germline, CDR1 is SGHAT and CDR2 is FQNNGV. The DNA for the CDR3 is TGTGCCAGCAGCCGCACGCCCGGGACGGGGTGGGGAAACACCATATATTTT. Amino acids: CASSRTPGTGWGNTIYF.

This clonotype was recorded a few times. The chain has TRBV5-1 and TRBJ2-7; D possibly corresponds to TRBD1 (6 bases). Germline V gene data show CDR1 as SGHRS and CDR2 as YFSETQ. The CDR3 totals 13 residues. Trimming pared 5 bases from V and 3 bases from J, leaving 12 bases between. CDR3 nucleotides: TGCGCCAGCAGGGGAACAGGGCGCTACGAGCAGTACTTC. Protein product: CASRGTGRYEQYF.

This clonotype was observed at least ten times. The DNA for the CDR3 is TGTGCCAGCAGCTTACTGACTAGCGGAAAGAATGAGCAGTTCTTC. It yields the protein CASSLLTSGKNEQFF. J is TRBJ2-1 and V is TRBV13; 9 nucleotides line up with TRBD2. Germline V CDR1 and CDR2: PRHDT, FYEKMQ (reference sequence). V was pared by 2 bases and J by 7 bases, with 6 bases of the junction left unmatched. CDR3 length equals 15 residues. The variable domain in full, with the rest retrieved from reference TRBV13 and TRBJ2-1, is AAGVIQSPRHLIKEKRETATLKCYPIPRHDTVYWYQQGPGQDPQFLISFYEKMQSDKGSIPDRFSAQQFSDYHSELNMSSLELGDSALYFCASSLLTSGKNEQFFGPGTRLTVL.

This clonotype was counted many times. This sequence joins TRBV5-1 and TRBJ2-1; D is ambiguous. CDR3 length: 13 amino acids. V was clipped by 0 bases and J by 6 bases, with 7 bases between them. The germline V gene has CDR1 SGHRS and CDR2 YFSETQ. Here the CDR3 reads CASSLGSTNEQFF. CDR3 nucleotides: TGCGCCAGCAGCTTGGGCAGTACCAATGAGCAGTTCTTC.

There are many counts of this clonotype. The gene calls are TRBV15 and TRBJ1-2; 12 bases are a match to TRBD1. V lost 0 bases, J lost 2 bases, and 1 base stayed unmatched. Germline V gene data show CDR1 as LNHNV and CDR2 as YYDKDF (reference sequence). The CDR3 spans 16 residues. The CDR3 nucleotides are TGTGCCACCAGCAGAGAGGGACAGGGGGCCAACTATGGCTACACCTTC. This codes for CATSREGQGANYGYTF.

The sample holds many counts of this clonotype. The chain is built from TRBV30 and TRBJ1-1; D perhaps matches TRBD1 (5 bases). This CDR3 spans 13 amino acids. The V end lost 8 bases, the J end lost 3 bases, and 16 bases lay between the germline ends. CDR1 and CDR2 (germline): GTSNPN, SVGIG (reference sequence). CDR3 protein: CAGTAGTHTEAFF. In DNA, the CDR3 is TGTGCCGGAACCGCCGGGACCCACACTGAAGCTTTCTTT.